This T cell receptor (beta chain) was captured in a study of graft-versus-host responses after intestinal transplantation. Worth noting for this clone: Its antigen remains unknown.

The assay was immunoSEQ multiplex PCR, and TCRdb's table has in-frame clones only and misses some. The sample records about 39,000 clones, 90% to 95% being singletons. This specimen was unstimulated CD8+ T cells sorted from spleen or lymph node cells, taken before transplant. The clonotype originates from a human donor who was the organ donor for an intestinal transplant.

CDR3 residues: CASSLAGGAREQYF. Written as DNA, the CDR3 is TGTGCCAGCAGCTTAGCTGGTGGTGCTAGGGAGCAGTACTTC. The chain uses TRBV7-6 and TRBJ2-7; unclear D gene. V lost 0 bases and J 7 bases, leaving 13 bases between the germline ends. The CDR3 covers 14 residues. The germline gives CDR1 SGHVS, CDR2 FNYEAQ. Together with reference TRBV7-6 and TRBJ2-7, the CDR3 gives the full variable domain: GAGVSQSPRYKVTKRGQDVALRCDPISGHVSLYWYRQALGQGPEFLTYFNYEAQQDKSGLPNDRFSAERPEGSISTLTIQRTEQRDSAMYRCASSLAGGAREQYFGPGTRLTVT.